Sequencing of this TCR beta chain was carried out in a study of T-cell reconstitution after alpha-beta-depleted transplantation in children. Unique molecular identifiers were incorporated when the TCRbeta library was constructed. In TCRdb, the PCR reads were re-called with MiXCR into one record per CDR3 protein. The data show about 590,000 distinct CDR3 sequences, roughly 13% seen once. Concerning this clonotype itself: Its antigen is undetermined.

Trimming cost V 5 bases and J 5 bases, with 16 bases left between them. The CDR3 consists of 15 residues. Germline CDR1 reads SGHVS; CDR2 reads FNYEAQ. Study-wide results and limits: Surviving recipient T cells and thymic progenitors accounted for the high day-60 TCRbeta diversity observed in some patients. Hyperexpanded clones declined; after one year, newly produced T cells mostly supplied diversity. Reports say that about two months after transplant, the alpha-beta T cells came out of several hundred graft clones that had expanded.

This sequence was found in a male patient younger than 18 who had a stem cell transplant for acute myeloid leukemia, so the T cells may come from the graft donor. The chain carries TRBV7-6 and TRBJ2-1; D perhaps matches TRBD2 (6 bases). Sequencing was performed on PBMCs, mostly from graft donor cells, taken 360 days after TCRalphabeta/CD19-depleted stem cell transplant. The CDR3 sequence: CASSLSGLTDNEQFF. The CDR3 DNA reads as TGTGCCAGCAGCCTATCGGGACTTACCGACAATGAGCAGTTCTTC.